Below, 17 T cell receptor beta chains from the same sample are listed, as sequenced in a study of cytomegalovirus exposure and HLA in healthy donors. It was with 60 Vbeta and 13 Jbeta primers that the PCR ran. The repertoire was sequenced with immunoSEQ multiplex PCR; TCRdb's copy has only in-frame clones and lacks some. Altogether 150,000 to 200,000 clones are present, over 70% being singletons, with the ten largest covering over 2.5%. Material for sequencing was PBMCs. The receptors shown here come from a female donor in good health and CMV-seronegative.

This clone appeared a single time. This chain uses TRBV19 with TRBJ1-5, with D possibly being TRBD1 (6 bases). The CDR3 length is 15 residues. From germline, CDR1 is LNHDA and CDR2 SQIVND (reference sequence). Deletions cut 6 bases from V and 7 bases from J, with 19 bases between. This CDR3 is CASSLLGAGEQPQHF. DNA of the CDR3: TGTGCCAGTAGCCTACTGGGGGCAGGGGAACAGCCCCAGCATTTT.

The gene calls are TRBV14 and TRBJ2-3; TRBD2 matches at 12 bases. The germline V gene has CDR1 SGHDN and CDR2 FVKESK. V trimming: 4 bases; J trimming: 6 bases; junction bases outside the gene matches: 5. The CDR3 spans 15 residues. The CDR3 spells CASSPTSGGGDTQYF. DNA for the CDR3: TGTGCCAGCAGCCCGACTAGCGGGGGTGGCGATACGCAGTATTTT.

The V gene is TRBV19, the J gene TRBJ1-3, with 9 bases identical to TRBD1. The CDR3 contains 15 residues. Germline values: CDR1 LNHDA, CDR2 SQIVND (reference sequence). J gave up 2 bases and V 4 bases, and 3 bases lay outside the gene matches. The CDR3 region has the DNA TGTGCCAGTAGTACCCGACAGGGGGCTGGAAACACCATATATTTT. This encodes CASSTRQGAGNTIYF.

This chain connects TRBV9 to TRBJ2-7; 11 bases fit TRBD1. V was pared by 0 bases and J by 2 bases, with 4 bases of the junction left unmatched. In germline, CDR1 is SGDLS, CDR2 YYNGEE. The CDR3 totals 16 residues. The DNA of the CDR3 is TGTGCCAGCAGCGTAGAGGGGACAGGGGGGACCTACGAGCAGTACTTC. Protein product: CASSVEGTGGTYEQYF.

This clone was seen once. The chain employs TRBV6-5 and TRBJ2-5; 9 bases fit TRBD1. Gene TRBJ2-7 matches the end of the DNA better, so the J call may be wrong. CDR3 length: 16 residues. Germline V gene sequence: CDR1 MNHEY, CDR2 SVGAGI. CDR3 loop: CASSYATGGYSYEQYF. The CDR3 DNA sequence: TGTGCCAGCAGTTACGCGACAGGGGGGTACTCCTACGAGCAGTACTTC.

The chain carries TRBV9 and TRBJ1-5; TRBD1 matches at 9 bases. V lost 3 bases and J lost 1; bases outside the gene matches: 8. The CDR3 contains 17 residues. Per germline, CDR1 SGDLS and CDR2 YYNGEE. CDR3 DNA: TGTGCCAGCAGCGAGAAACAGGGGGCAAACAGCAATCAGCCCCAGCATTTT. It codes for CASSEKQGANSNQPQHF.

This chain uses TRBV6-4 with TRBJ1-5; D is unresolved. The ends were cut back, 3 bases at V and 4 bases at J, with 7 bases in the middle. There are 13 residues in the CDR3. CDR1 is MRHNA, CDR2 SNTAGT, per germline. CDR3 bases: TGTGCCAGCAGTGAACAGATTAATCAGCCCCAGCATTTT. Amino acids: CASSEQINQPQHF.

This clone was observed once. The chain couples TRBV28 to TRBJ1-3; 8 bases fit TRBD1. Germline V gene data show CDR1 as MDHEN and CDR2 as SYDVKM. The length of the CDR3 is 15 residues. Trimming took 3 bases from V and 3 from J; bases not matched to a gene: 4. The CDR3 is CASSFQGARGNTIYF. CDR3 bases: TGTGCCAGCAGTTTCCAGGGGGCGCGTGGAAACACCATATATTTT.

The J gene is TRBJ1-1, the V gene TRBV29-1, with D maybe TRBD1 (5 bases). Germline CDR1 and CDR2: SQVTM and ANQGSEA. The CDR3 covers 15 residues. V gave up 7 bases and J gave up 3 bases, with 21 bases separating them. CDR3 loop: CSGSQGLGVDTEAFF. CDR3 nucleotides: TGCAGCGGCTCCCAGGGACTAGGGGTTGACACTGAAGCTTTCTTT.

V gene TRBV7-3 combines with J gene TRBJ1-2; D gene unclear. CDR1 is SGHTA and CDR2 is FQGTGA in the germline V gene. V lost 1 base, J lost 8 bases, and 17 bases lay in between. This CDR3 contains 15 residues. The CDR3 here is CASSLSGGSRGGYTF. The CDR3 DNA reads as TGTGCCAGCAGCTTAAGCGGCGGCTCCCGGGGAGGCTACACCTTC.

This chain connects TRBV5-6 to TRBJ2-1; D remains ambiguous. The germline CDR1 and CDR2 sequences are SGHDT and YYEEEE. This CDR3 contains 13 residues. V was shortened by 1 base and J by 7 bases, with 9 bases between the two germline ends. CDR3: CASSLRHRNEQFF. The CDR3 bases are TGTGCCAGCAGCTTGAGACACCGTAATGAGCAGTTCTTC. The full variable domain, rest sourced from reference TRBV5-6 and TRBJ2-1, is DAGVTQSPTHLIKTRGQQVTLRCSPKSGHDTVSWYQQALGQGPQFIFQYYEEEERQRGNFPDRFSGHQFPNYSSELNVNALLLGDSALYLCASSLRHRNEQFFGPGTRLTVL.

This chain connects TRBV9 to TRBJ2-7; the D gene is possibly TRBD2 (7 bases). The CDR3 extends over 15 amino acids. V was pared by 0 bases and J by 4 bases, with 14 bases between. Per germline, CDR1 SGDLS and CDR2 YYNGEE. DNA of the CDR3: TGTGCCAGCAGCGTAGAGTGGGGGAGGGGGTACGAGCAGTACTTC. Its translation is CASSVEWGRGYEQYF. Using reference TRBV9 and TRBJ2-7 for the parts outside the CDR3, the full variable domain is DSGVTQTPKHLITATGQRVTLRCSPRSGDLSVYWYQQSLDQGLQFLIQYYNGEERAKGNILERFSAQQFPDLHSELNLSSLELGDSALYFCASSVEWGRGYEQYFGPGTRLTVT.

J is TRBJ2-1 and V is TRBV19, with TRBD1 matching over 7 bases. With V trimmed by 2 bases and J by 0 bases, 7 bases remained unmatched. In germline, CDR1 is LNHDA, CDR2 SQIVND (reference sequence). CDR3 length equals 17 residues. The CDR3 sequence is CASSIMRGGPSYNEQFF. The CDR3 DNA sequence: TGTGCCAGTAGTATAATGAGAGGGGGCCCCTCCTACAATGAGCAGTTCTTC.

The V and J genes are TRBV7-8 and TRBJ2-4; weak D call: TRBD2 (6 bases). V was pared by 6 bases and J by 2 bases, with 14 bases between. The CDR3 consists of 15 residues. Germline CDR1 reads SGHVS; CDR2 reads FQNEAQ. The CDR3 region is CASREGDGSKNIQYF. DNA of the CDR3: TGTGCCAGCAGGGAGGGAGATGGGTCCAAAAACATTCAGTACTTC.

V gene TRBV5-1 combines with J gene TRBJ1-6, with a tentative D call TRBD1 (6 bases). This CDR3 spans 15 amino acids. CDR1 is SGHRS and CDR2 is YFSETQ in the germline V gene. Trimming cost V 3 bases and J 5 bases, with 12 bases left between them. CDR3 loop: CASSSTGLDNSPLHF. For the CDR3, the DNA is TGCGCCAGCAGCTCAACAGGGTTGGATAATTCACCCCTCCACTTT.

V gene TRBV21-1 combines with J gene TRBJ1-4; no check of the table's D call, TRBD1, against the DNA was made. TRBV21-1 is annotated as a pseudogene. The CDR3 contains 15 residues. The CDR3 DNA is TGTGCCAGCCTTCTTGAAGCACAGGGGAATGAAAAACTGTTTTTT. Translated, it gives CASLLEAQGNEKLFF.

This clone has only a few counts. J is TRBJ2-3 and V is TRBV29-1; perhaps TRBD1 as D (5 bases). The ends were cut back, 4 bases at V and 3 bases at J, with 11 bases in the middle. Germline V CDR1 and CDR2: SQVTM, ANQGSEA. This CDR3 is built from 13 residues. The CDR3 region has the DNA TGCAGCGTTGGGGCAGGGAAGACAGATACGCAGTATTTT. Protein: CSVGAGKTDTQYF.